The present TCR beta chain was sequenced within a study of cytomegalovirus exposure and HLA in healthy donors. The PCR had 60 Vbeta and 13 Jbeta primers. Profiled with immunoSEQ multiplex PCR; TCRdb holds only in-frame clones, not every one. Counted here are a few hundred thousand clones, about 80% occurring once; the ten biggest clones make up around 2%. A single count supports this clone. Its antigen is unidentified. The CDR3 is made up of 13 amino acids. V was cut by 2 bases and J by 0 bases, with 6 bases left in between. CDR1 is SGHDT and CDR2 is YYEEEE in the germline V gene. General study results and limits: Likely technical artifact: a cluster of highly shared sequence variants. A link between a missense DCLRE1C variant and TCR beta V- and J-gene trimming emerged from a later analysis. Later analysis showed TCR association rates varying by HLA locus, highest for DRB1 and lowest for HLA-C.

The source of this sequence is a man younger than 35 in good health and CMV-seronegative. The chain has TRBV5-6 and TRBJ2-7; no definite D call. Sample: PBMCs. The CDR3 DNA reads as TGTGCCAGCAGCTTCTACAGCTCCTACGAGCAGTACTTC. As protein: CASSFYSSYEQYF.